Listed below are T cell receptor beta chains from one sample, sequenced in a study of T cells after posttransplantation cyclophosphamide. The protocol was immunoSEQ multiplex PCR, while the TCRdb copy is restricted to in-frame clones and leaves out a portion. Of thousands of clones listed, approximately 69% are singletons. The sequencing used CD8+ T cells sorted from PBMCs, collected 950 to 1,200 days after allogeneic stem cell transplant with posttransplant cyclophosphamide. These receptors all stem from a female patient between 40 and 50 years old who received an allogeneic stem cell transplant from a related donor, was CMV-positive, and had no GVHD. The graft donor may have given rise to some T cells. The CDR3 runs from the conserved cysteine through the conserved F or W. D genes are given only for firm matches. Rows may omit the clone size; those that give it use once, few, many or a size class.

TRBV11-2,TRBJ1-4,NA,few,TGTGCCAGCAGTTCCCTCATCGGGGAGGAAAAACTGTTTTTT,CASSSLIGEEKLFF
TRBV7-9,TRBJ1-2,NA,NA,TGTGCCAGCAGCTTAGCAAGGGAGGTGGTCCATGGCTACACCTTC,CASSLAREVVHGYTF
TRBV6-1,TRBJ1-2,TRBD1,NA,TGTGCCAGCAGTCCCGGGACAGGGGTTGGAGGCTACACCTTC,CASSPGTGVGGYTF
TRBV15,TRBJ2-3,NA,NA,TGTGCCACCAGCAGAGATCGGGGGAGCACAGATACGCAGTATTTT,CATSRDRGSTDTQYF
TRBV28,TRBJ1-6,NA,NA,TGTGCCAGCAGTCGTATGAGGGGAGGAAATTCACCCCTCCACTTT,CASSRMRGGNSPLHF
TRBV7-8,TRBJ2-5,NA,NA,TGTGCCAGCAGCTTAAGGAGGTCCCAAGAGACCCAGTACTTC,CASSLRRSQETQYF
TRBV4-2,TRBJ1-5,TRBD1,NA,TGTGCCAGCAGCCCAGGGGGCAGGGGGAATCAGCCCCAGCATTTT,CASSPGGRGNQPQHF
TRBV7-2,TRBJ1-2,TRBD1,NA,TGTGCCAGCAGCTTAGGGGGACAGATCTATGGCTACACCTTC,CASSLGGQIYGYTF
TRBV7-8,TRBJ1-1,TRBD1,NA,TGTGCCAGCAGCTTACCTACCGGGACAGGGCCCCCAGGGGCTTTCTTT,CASSLPTGTGPPGAFF
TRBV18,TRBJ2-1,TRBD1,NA,TGTGCCAGCTCGCCGACAGGGGCAGTAGATGAGCAGTTCTTC,CASSPTGAVDEQFF
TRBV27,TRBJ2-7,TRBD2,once,TGTGCCAGCAGCCCTAGCGGGGGTTTCTACGAGCAGTACTTC,CASSPSGGFYEQYF
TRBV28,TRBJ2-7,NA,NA,TGTGCCAGCAATTTCGGTACAGGGCTCTCCTACGAGCAGTACTTC,CASNFGTGLSYEQYF
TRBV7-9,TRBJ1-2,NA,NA,TGTGCCAGCTCTCCTGGCTACACCTTC,CASSPGYTF
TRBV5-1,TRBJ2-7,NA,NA,TGCGCCAGCAGCTTGGAGACAGGTTATTCCTACGAGCAGTACTTC,CASSLETGYSYEQYF
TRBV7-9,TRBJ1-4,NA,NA,TGTGCCAGCAGCTCCTTCCCAGGTGAAAAACTGTTTTTT,CASSSFPGEKLFF
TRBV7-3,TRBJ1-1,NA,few,TGTGCCAGCAGCTCCCGCTCAACAGGGTGGGCTTTCTTT,CASSSRSTGWAFF
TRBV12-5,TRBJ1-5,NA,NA,TGTGCTAGTGGTTTGGCTCTGGGCGGCAATCAGCCCCAGCATTTT,CASGLALGGNQPQHF
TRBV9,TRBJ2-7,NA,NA,TGTGCCAGTATTTTCGGGCAGGGGACGGCCTACGAGCAGTACTTC,CASIFGQGTAYEQYF
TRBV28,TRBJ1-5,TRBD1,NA,TGTGCCAGCAGTTCGGGACAGGGAGGGCAGCCCCAGCATTTT,CASSSGQGGQPQHF
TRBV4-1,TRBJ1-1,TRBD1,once,TGCGCCAGCAGCCAAGCCGGCCCCGGGACAGGGATGAACACTGAAGCTTTCTTT,CASSQAGPGTGMNTEAFF
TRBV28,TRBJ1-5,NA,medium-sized,TGTGCCAGCAGTTTCGGGCAGGGGAATCAGCCCCAGCATTTT,CASSFGQGNQPQHF
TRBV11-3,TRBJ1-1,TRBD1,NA,TGTGCCAGCAGTTTGGGACAGGGGGGGACTGAAGCTTTCTTT,CASSLGQGGTEAFF
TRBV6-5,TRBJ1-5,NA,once,TGTGCCAGCAGTTCCCCGGGAGGCCAGCCCCAGCATTTT,CASSSPGGQPQHF
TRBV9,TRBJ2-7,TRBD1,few,TGTGCCAGTTGCATCGAACAGGGGACGGCATACGAGCAGTACTTC,CASCIEQGTAYEQYF